A selection of T cell receptor beta chains follows, all from one sample in a study of STAT3 mutations in large granular lymphocyte leukemia. The table came from immunoSEQ multiplex PCR; TCRdb's copy has only in-frame clones and leaves some out. The table has 4,500 to 5,500 clones, about two thirds seen once. Sequencing used PBMCs. These receptors came from a human donor with T large granular lymphocyte leukemia. Some clones in this sample may be carry-over from other donors' samples. Both conserved end residues are trimmed from each CDR3.

J,V,CDR3
TRBJ2-7,TRBV7-9,ASSFWGAVTYEQY
TRBJ1-1,TRBV7-7,ASSLSAGTEAF
TRBJ1-5,TRBV30,AWSGAGGKLSNQPQH
TRBJ1-4,TRBV6-5,ASSYSPGGDEKLF
TRBJ1-2,TRBV18,ASSPRDSRANYGYT
TRBJ2-3,TRBV19,ASSIWGGPDTQY
TRBJ1-5,TRBV30,AWSEGQGHQPQH
TRBJ2-5,TRBV12-5,ASGLEDETQY
TRBJ2-1,TRBV4-2,ASSQEAGLYNEQF
TRBJ2-7,TRBV6-5,ASSYSKGGGLYEQY
TRBJ2-2,TRBV5-4,ASSRGETGELF
TRBJ2-7,TRBV27,ASSFSAGLAYEQY